The 5 T cell receptor beta chains below were found in one sample sequenced in a study of T cell repertoires in cytomegalovirus infection. MiXCR, applied by TCRdb to the reads, yields one record per CDR3 protein. The repertoire holds more than 400,000 distinct CDR3 sequences, with 26% as singletons. The sequenced material came from PBMCs. The receptors here all came from a human donor in good health (CMV status not recorded). Some clones in this sample may be carry-over from other donors' samples.

V gene TRBV7-3 combines with J gene TRBJ2-3; 8 bases align to TRBD1. This CDR3 region has 17 residues. Looked up from germline, CDR1 is SGHTA and CDR2 is FQGTGA. J lost 8 bases, V lost 5 bases, and 18 bases had no gene match. The CDR3 region is CASSPLPAGQVFFTQYF. CDR3 DNA sequence: TGTGCCAGCAGCCCTCTCCCGGCGGGACAGGTCTTTTTTACGCAGTATTTT.

The chain employs TRBV10-2 and TRBJ2-1; 10 bases agree with TRBD2. CDR1 and CDR2 (germline): WSHSY, SAAADI. V lost 6 bases, J lost 8 bases, and 4 bases stayed unmatched. CDR3 length: 13 residues. CDR3 residues: CASRLAGVDEQFF. CDR3 nucleotides: TGCGCCAGCAGGCTAGCGGGGGTGGATGAGCAGTTCTTC.

This clonotype was counted ten times or more. The J gene is TRBJ1-1, the V gene TRBV7-2; TRBD1 is a possible D gene (5 bases). The CDR3 consists of 14 residues. CDR1 and CDR2 (germline): SGHTA, FQGNSA. The V end lost 2 bases, the J end lost 4 bases, and 11 bases lay between the germline ends. CDR3 region: CASSLLGEGTEAFF. CDR3 DNA sequence: TGTGCCAGCAGCTTATTAGGGGAAGGCACTGAAGCTTTCTTT.

The sample holds many counts of this clonotype. The V and J genes are TRBV7-6 and TRBJ2-3; D is ambiguous. CDR1 is SGHVS and CDR2 is FNYEAQ in the germline V gene. V was pared by 5 bases and J by 3 bases, with 15 bases between. The length of the CDR3 is 15 residues. The DNA of the CDR3 is TGTGCCAGCAGCCCCCTTAGTTTGTCTACAGATACGCAGTATTTT. Encoded protein: CASSPLSLSTDTQYF.

The rearrangement joins TRBV3-1 to TRBJ2-5; unclear D gene. V lost 0 bases to trimming and J lost 3 bases, with 14 bases between them. Looked up from germline, CDR1 is LGHDT and CDR2 is YNNKEL (reference sequence). The CDR3 loop spans 16 amino acids. CDR3 in amino acids: CASSQDLLEAEETQYF. The CDR3 region has the DNA TGTGCCAGCAGCCAAGATCTTCTAGAGGCGGAAGAGACCCAGTACTTC.